The 27 T cell receptor beta chains in this list originate from one sample, sequenced in a study of blood T cell repertoires in COVID-19. The repertoire was sequenced with immunoSEQ multiplex PCR; TCRdb's copy has only in-frame clones and lacks some. The sample holds about 120,000 clones, approximately 85% seen once. The material sequenced was peripheral blood. These receptors were obtained from a man older than 75 with acute or convalescent COVID-19.

The chain has TRBV9 and TRBJ2-4; TRBD2 matches at 13 bases. The CDR3 length is 17 residues. The germline gives CDR1 SGDLS, CDR2 YYNGEE. Trimming removed 3 bases from V and 3 bases from J; junction bases left unmatched: 6. CDR3 sequence (DNA): TGTGCCAGCAGCGGGACTAGCGGGGGCCGGGGCAAAAACATTCAGTACTTC. It yields the protein CASSGTSGGRGKNIQYF.

The J gene is TRBJ2-7, the V gene TRBV5-4, with TRBD2 as a possible D gene (6 bases). V was clipped by 1 base and J by 4 bases, with 9 bases between them. The CDR3 is 13 amino acids. Germline V gene lookup returns CDR1 SGHNT and CDR2 YYREEE (reference sequence). Written as DNA, the CDR3 is TGTGCCAGCAGCTTGCCCGGGGGTTACGAGCAGTACTTC. The encoded protein is CASSLPGGYEQYF.

CDR3 protein: CASSPGGSEILHF. DNA of the CDR3: TGTGCCAGCAGCCCCGGAGGAAGCGAAATCCTCCACTTT. The chain recombines TRBV3-1 (or the pseudogene TRBV3-2) with TRBJ1-6; D call uncertain. The CDR3 loop spans 13 amino acids. V was trimmed by 4 bases and J by 15 bases, leaving 16 bases between them. From germline, CDR1 is LGHDT and CDR2 YNNKEL (reference sequence).

Worth noting for this clone: Other DNA sequences in the same sample also yield this CDR3. The rearrangement joins TRBV7-3 to TRBJ2-2, with 8 positions matching TRBD1. Unmatched junction bases numbered 3, after V lost 4 bases and J lost 5 bases. The CDR3 is made up of 14 amino acids. Per the germline V gene, CDR1 is SGHTA and CDR2 is FQGTGA. The DNA for the CDR3 is TGTGCCAGCAGCTCGGGACAGGAGACCGGGGAGCTGTTTTTT. Amino acids: CASSSGQETGELFF.

This chain connects TRBV12-3 or TRBV12-4 to TRBJ1-5; perhaps TRBD1 as D (5 bases). V gave up 5 bases and J gave up 4 bases, with 9 bases separating them. The CDR3 length is 13 residues. CDR3 sequence: CASSLTDNQPQHF. The CDR3 region has the DNA TGTGCCAGCAGTCTGACAGATAATCAGCCCCAGCATTTT.

This chain uses TRBV6-5 with TRBJ2-7; 8 bases map to TRBD1. V trimming: 5 bases; J trimming: 7 bases; junction bases outside the gene matches: 13. Germline V gene data show CDR1 as MNHEY and CDR2 as SVGAGI. The CDR3 has 15 amino acids. For the CDR3, the DNA is TGTGCCAGCAGTCCTATTTCAGGGGGCGAAGGTGAGCAGTACTTC. This gives the protein CASSPISGGEGEQYF.

The chain is built from TRBV12-3 or TRBV12-4 and TRBJ1-1; D not certain. Trimming cost V 5 bases and J 1 base, with 8 bases left between them. The CDR3 is 13 amino acids. The CDR3 nucleotides read TGTGCCAGCAGTGTCCGAGGGAACACTGAAGCTTTCTTT. Translated, it gives CASSVRGNTEAFF.

The CDR3 sequence is CSASLMRQGADGYTF. As DNA, the CDR3 is TGCAGTGCTAGTCTGATGAGACAGGGGGCGGATGGCTACACCTTC. The chain couples TRBV20-1 to TRBJ1-2; 10 bases are shared with TRBD1. The CDR3 is 15 amino acids. Losses at the gene ends were 3 bases for V and 6 bases for J; bases not matched to a gene: 10. In germline, CDR1 is DFQATT, CDR2 SNEGSKA (reference sequence).

The chain recombines TRBV19 with TRBJ1-2; the match to TRBD1 covers 7 bases. CDR3 size: 15 residues. V shed 3 bases and J 4 bases; nucleotides not matched to a gene: 8. CDR1 and CDR2 (germline): LNHDA, SQIVND (reference sequence). The CDR3: CASSISTGFGYGYTF. CDR3 DNA: TGTGCCAGTAGTATTTCGACAGGGTTCGGCTATGGCTACACCTTC.

The J gene is TRBJ1-3, the V gene TRBV10-3; TRBD1 might be the D (5 bases). The CDR3 has 13 amino acids. V was pared by 9 bases and J by 3 bases, with 12 bases between. CDR1 ENHRY and CDR2 SYGVKD come from the germline V gene. The CDR3 loop reads CAIGGGSGNTIYF. The CDR3, as DNA: TGTGCCATTGGGGGGGGGAGTGGAAACACCATATATTTT.

The chain is built from TRBV24-1 and TRBJ2-3, with D possibly matching TRBD2 (5 bases). The CDR3 runs to 11 residues. Per germline, CDR1 KGHDR and CDR2 SFDVKD. Trimming took off 5 bases at V and 10 bases at J, with 9 bases between the two ends. For the CDR3, the DNA is TGTGCCACCAGTGGTACTAGGTCGCAGTATTTT. This gives the protein CATSGTRSQYF.

The CDR3 DNA sequence: TGTGCCAGCAGCGTAGTTGGGACAGGATACACAGATACGCAGTATTTT. Its protein product is CASSVVGTGYTDTQYF. The J gene is TRBJ2-3, the V gene TRBV9; TRBD1 agrees at 8 bases. The CDR3 runs to 16 residues. The V segment lost 0 bases and the J segment 2 bases; nucleotides outside the gene matches: 5. Germline V gene data show CDR1 as SGDLS and CDR2 as YYNGEE. Looking up the rest from reference TRBV9 and TRBJ2-3 gives the full variable domain: DSGVTQTPKHLITATGQRVTLRCSPRSGDLSVYWYQQSLDQGLQFLIQYYNGEERAKGNILERFSAQQFPDLHSELNLSSLELGDSALYFCASSVVGTGYTDTQYFGPGTRLTVL.

The rearrangement uses TRBV18 and TRBJ2-5; TRBD1 aligns across 8 bases. The V and J ends lost 4 bases and 0 bases, in that order; junction bases with no gene match: 4. From germline, CDR1 is KGHSH and CDR2 LQKENI. CDR3 size: 15 residues. The CDR3 sequence is CASSLTGAYQETQYF. The CDR3 DNA is TGTGCCAGCTCACTGACAGGGGCGTACCAAGAGACCCAGTACTTC.

The chain couples TRBV6-6 to TRBJ2-7, with 10 positions matching TRBD1. The CDR3 consists of 15 residues. Germline V gene sequence: CDR1 MNHNY, CDR2 SVGAGI (reference sequence). V trimming: 6 bases; J trimming: 3 bases; junction bases outside the gene matches: 8. CDR3 in DNA: TGTGCCAGCAGCTTAAGAGGGACAGGGGACTACGAGCAGTACTTC. This encodes CASSLRGTGDYEQYF.

CDR3 in DNA: TGTGCCAGCAGCTTAGAAGGACAGGGAGCATACGAGCAGTACTTC. It yields the protein CASSLEGQGAYEQYF. V gene TRBV13 combines with J gene TRBJ2-7; 8 bases are shared with TRBD1. This CDR3 is 15 amino acids long. V trimming: 1 base; J trimming: 4 bases; junction bases outside the gene matches: 6. Germline values: CDR1 PRHDT, CDR2 FYEKMQ (reference sequence).

The chain recombines TRBV12-3 or TRBV12-4 with TRBJ2-1; TRBD2 might be the D (6 bases). The CDR3 has 12 amino acids. Trimming removed 8 bases from V and 4 bases from J, with 9 bases in between. DNA for the CDR3: TGTGCCAGCGGGCGGGAATACAATGAGCAGTTCTTC. This translates into CASGREYNEQFF.

This chain links TRBV19 with TRBJ2-3; D might be TRBD2 (7 bases). CDR1 is LNHDA, CDR2 SQIVND, per germline (reference sequence). The CDR3 is made up of 15 amino acids. Trimming removed 8 bases from V and 4 bases from J, with 19 bases in between. The CDR3 region has the DNA TGTGCCAGTGCCTCCAGGGGAGGGGGGGCAGATACGCAGTATTTT. This sequence encodes CASASRGGGADTQYF.

The CDR3 sequence: CASRPGTGSTEAFF. CDR3 coding DNA: TGCGCCAGCAGGCCTGGAACGGGGTCCACTGAAGCTTTCTTT. The chain joins TRBV5-1 to TRBJ1-1; D is unresolved. This CDR3 region has 14 residues. V gave up 5 bases and J gave up 4 bases, with 15 bases separating them. Germline values: CDR1 SGHRS, CDR2 YFSETQ.

The V call is TRBV18, the J call TRBJ2-5; unclear D gene. Germline V gene sequence: CDR1 KGHSH, CDR2 LQKENI. The V gene lost 4 bases and the J gene lost 3 bases, with 9 bases spanning the gap. The CDR3 is 13 residues long. The CDR3 reads CASSLTMEETQYF. CDR3 DNA: TGTGCCAGCTCACTCACTATGGAAGAGACCCAGTACTTC.

This chain connects TRBV2 to TRBJ1-4, with TRBD1 matching 8 bases. The CDR3 spans 15 residues. Germline V gene data show CDR1 as SNHLY and CDR2 as FYNNEI. V shed 6 bases and J 7 bases; nucleotides not matched to a gene: 10. The DNA for the CDR3 is TGTGCCAGCAGGCCGAGTTGGACAGGGAGTGAAAAACTGTTTTTT. Translating gives CASRPSWTGSEKLFF.

The chain's CDR3 is CASSLGVGRATEAFF. CDR3 nucleotides: TGCGCCAGCAGCTTGGGGGTAGGGCGGGCCACTGAAGCTTTCTTT. V usage is TRBV5-1 and J usage is TRBJ1-1, with D uncertain. V lost 0 bases and J lost 4, with 13 bases in between. Germline lookup yields CDR1 SGHRS and CDR2 YFSETQ. The CDR3 has 15 residues.

The chain carries TRBV7-2 and TRBJ1-5; D is perhaps TRBD1 (6 bases). The CDR3 spans 15 residues. Germline values: CDR1 SGHTA, CDR2 FQGNSA. Trimming took 2 bases from V and 5 from J, leaving 13 bases between them. The CDR3 protein is CASSLIRGAHQPQHF. The CDR3 DNA follows: TGTGCCAGCAGCTTAATTCGGGGGGCCCATCAGCCCCAGCATTTT.

V usage is TRBV28 and J usage is TRBJ2-1; the D gene is possibly TRBD1 (7 bases). The CDR3 sequence is 15 residues long. Germline CDR1 is MDHEN and CDR2 is SYDVKM. V dropped 6 bases and J dropped 0 bases, with 12 bases sitting between them. The CDR3 region is CASSSGGSSYNEQFF. Written as DNA, the CDR3 is TGTGCCAGCAGCTCAGGGGGGAGCTCCTACAATGAGCAGTTCTTC.

The chain joins TRBV6-2 or TRBV6-3 to TRBJ1-1; TRBD1 matches 7 bases. From germline, CDR1 is MNHEY and CDR2 SVGEGT. The CDR3 loop spans 14 amino acids. V was clipped by 0 bases and J by 4 bases; unmatched bases: 2. CDR3 DNA: TGTGCCAGCAGTTACTCAGAGGGGGCCACTGAAGCTTTCTTT. Residues: CASSYSEGATEAFF.

V usage is TRBV7-9 and J usage is TRBJ2-1, with 7 positions matching TRBD2. The CDR3 has 16 amino acids. Germline CDR1 and CDR2: SEHNR and FQNEAQ (reference sequence). V shed 5 bases, J shed 7 bases, and the junction held 14 bases outside the gene matches. The CDR3 DNA reads TGTGCCAGCAGCCGAAAGGTGGGCGGGGGAAGGAATGAGCAGTTCTTC. Its protein is CASSRKVGGGRNEQFF.

This clone was counted a single time. The rearrangement uses TRBV3-1 (or the pseudogene TRBV3-2) and TRBJ1-2, with D unresolved. V lost 4 bases and J lost 1, with 13 bases in between. Per the germline V gene, CDR1 is LGHDT and CDR2 is YNNKEL (reference sequence). The length of the CDR3 is 15 residues. The CDR3 loop reads CASSPRESFNYGYTF. CDR3 nucleotide sequence: TGTGCCAGCAGCCCCCGCGAAAGTTTTAACTATGGCTACACCTTC.

This rearrangement joins TRBV6-6 to TRBJ1-5; a weak D match, TRBD1 (5 bases). The CDR3 consists of 15 residues. V was trimmed by 1 base and J by 6 bases, leaving 13 bases between them. Germline V CDR1 and CDR2: MNHNY, SVGAGI (reference sequence). The CDR3 DNA reads as TGTGCCAGCAGTTACTATGGGCAGGGCACTCAGCCCCAGCATTTT. This encodes CASSYYGQGTQPQHF.